This record concerns one T cell receptor (beta chain) sequence. The sample is drawn from a study of blood T cell repertoires in COVID-19. At the level of the study: Sites in the United States, Italy and Spain provided acute and convalescent COVID-19 samples. T cells, B-cell-depleted T cells, or PBMCs supplied cDNA or gDNA.

The germline CDR1 and CDR2 sequences are GTSNPN and SVGIG (reference sequence). The CDR3 is made up of 12 amino acids. Between the trimmed V and J ends, which lost 0 bases and 9 bases, there was a span of 6 bases. Study processing details: Nucleated cell number was recorded as an estimate derived from reference gene primer amplification. Libraries were prepared by immunoSEQ multiplex PCR; TCRdb keeps only in-frame clonotypes and omits some of them. That table furnishes V, J and clone size, whereas the DNA furnished D and trimming. The table has about 21,000 clones, about 83% seen once; the top ten hold about 6.3%.

The chain joins TRBV30 to TRBJ1-6; D not resolved. The sequenced material came from peripheral blood. This clonotype was sampled from a human donor in a cohort sampled during active COVID-19. The CDR3 bases are TGTGCCTGGAGTGTACAACGTTCACCCCTCCACTTT. Its protein is CAWSVQRSPLHF.